The rows below give T cell receptor beta chains drawn from one sample of a study of T cells after yellow fever vaccination. MiXCR was run by TCRdb on the 5' RACE reads, yielding one entry per CDR3 protein. The repertoire holds 300,000 or so distinct CDR3 sequences, with approximately 4% as singletons. The sequences come from PBMCs, collected 5 days after the yellow fever booster vaccination. These receptors were collected from a man between 18 and 29 years old who received the YFV17D yellow fever vaccine. The conserved cysteine and the conserved F or W are not part of the CDR3 here.

V	J	CDR3
TRBV29-1	TRBJ2-5	SVEEGTETQY
TRBV18	TRBJ1-1	ASSPVRGTDTEAF
TRBV7-9	TRBJ1-2	ASSLVTAPNGYT
TRBV9	TRBJ2-3	ASSQTYVAGPGSVDTQY
TRBV6-1	TRBJ2-7	ASSELGGGHSYEQY
TRBV7-2	TRBJ1-2	ASSFTGTESFT
TRBV12-3/TRBV12-4	TRBJ1-2	ASTVGQGHYGYT
TRBV5-1	TRBJ2-6	ASSLAGVSGANVLT
TRBV7-2	TRBJ1-4	ASSPQGRKLF
TRBV6-5	TRBJ1-1	ASSYHVGPNTEAF
TRBV5-1	TRBJ1-2	ASSSLDRDGYT
TRBV12-3/TRBV12-4	TRBJ1-5	ATSRGNQPQH
TRBV12-3/TRBV12-4	TRBJ1-4	ASRTGGSATNEKLF
TRBV18	TRBJ1-1	ASAQGAGLNTEAF
TRBV27	TRBJ2-1	ASSPRTVPYNEQF
TRBV20-1	TRBJ1-6	SASKQHLYNSPLH
TRBV6-1	TRBJ1-5	ASSDRGTVNQPQH
TRBV11-2	TRBJ2-1	ASSPIRLAGMYNEQF
TRBV7-2	TRBJ2-3	ASSLGGPREQY
TRBV4-2	TRBJ1-2	ASSQERGLGGYT
TRBV7-2	TRBJ2-7	ASSLGGPRVQY
TRBV20-1	TRBJ2-7	SARGRKDSYEQY
TRBV6-5	TRBJ2-7	ASSYVGRGDTYEQY
TRBV7-6	TRBJ1-2	ASKGHNYGYT
TRBV29-1	TRBJ1-3	SAQITSGNTIY
TRBV20-1	TRBJ2-7	SAAAFWAATYEQY
TRBV5-1	TRBJ2-7	ASSFPGYEQY
TRBV7-2	TRBJ2-5	ASSLVGTRETQY
TRBV30	TRBJ1-4	AWSPGLEEKLF
TRBV5-3	TRBJ2-3	ARRTGGTDTQY
TRBV7-9	TRBJ2-5	ATPPQY
TRBV30	TRBJ1-1	ACSRGPDIMNTEAF
TRBV4-1	TRBJ1-2	ASSQEGVYGYT
TRBV4-1	TRBJ2-2	ASSQDPGGELF
TRBV20-1	TRBJ1-5	SAGRGQGNQHQH
TRBV4-1	TRBJ2-2	ASSQRLGVSGELF
TRBV3-1	TRBJ2-7	ASSHLAGTQDEQY
TRBV7-3	TRBJ2-1	ASSLTGDKQF
TRBV28	TRBJ1-2	ASSTYGGAAGYT
TRBV10-3	TRBJ2-7	AIRKDQYEQY
TRBV5-6	TRBJ1-1	ASSWASFTEAF
TRBV7-2	TRBJ1-3	ASSRALASPSSGNTIY
TRBV4-2	TRBJ2-1	ASSQAHRTGYNEQF
TRBV19	TRBJ1-1	ASSTARDTEAF
TRBV6-1	TRBJ1-6	ASSEEGNSPLH
TRBV29-1	TRBJ1-2	SVVYLRELRSSAEGGYT
TRBV6-5	TRBJ2-2	ASSAAATGELF